Listed here are 8 T cell receptor beta chains from one sample, sequenced in a study of blood T cell repertoires in COVID-19. Assay used: immunoSEQ multiplex PCR; TCRdb lists only in-frame clones, some missing. The sample consists of about 64,000 clones, approximately 75% of them appearing once. Specimen: peripheral blood. Every receptor here comes from a man older than 75 with acute or convalescent COVID-19.

The V call is TRBV19, the J call TRBJ1-2, with D perhaps matching TRBD1 (6 bases). The CDR3 has 13 amino acids. The ends were cut back, 3 bases at V and 4 bases at J, with 9 bases in the middle. Germline assignment: CDR1 LNHDA and CDR2 SQIVND (reference sequence). In DNA, the CDR3 is TGTGCCAGTAGTATCGACAGGACCTATGGCTACACCTTC. This encodes CASSIDRTYGYTF.

V usage is TRBV11-3 and J usage is TRBJ1-6; the match to TRBD1 covers 7 bases. The trim removed 5 bases at V and 10 bases at J, leaving 11 bases unmatched. This CDR3 has 15 amino acids. Germline V CDR1 and CDR2: SGHNT, YENEEA. The CDR3 DNA is TGTGCCAGCAGCCCACCAGGGGGTCTGGAATCACCCCTCCACTTT. This translates into CASSPPGGLESPLHF.

The genes are TRBV29-1 and TRBJ1-5; 9 bases line up with TRBD1. Looked up from germline, CDR1 is SQVTM and CDR2 is ANQGSEA. The CDR3 is made up of 15 amino acids. Losses at the gene ends were 3 bases for V and 5 bases for J; bases not matched to a gene: 8. CDR3 bases: TGCAGCGTTGAGGTGGACAGGGGAAGGGATCAGCCCCAGCATTTT. This codes for CSVEVDRGRDQPQHF.

The chain has TRBV6-6 and TRBJ1-2; D might be TRBD1 (5 bases). CDR3 length: 14 amino acids. With 0 bases removed from V and 2 bases from J, the gap between germline ends came to 7 bases. Per germline, CDR1 MNHNY and CDR2 SVGAGI (reference sequence). The CDR3 loop is CASSYSDTNYGYTF. CDR3 DNA sequence: TGTGCCAGCAGTTACTCGGACACGAACTATGGCTACACCTTC.

The chain couples TRBV20-1 to TRBJ2-5; no clear D gene. V lost 3 bases, J lost 0 bases, and 8 bases lay in between. Germline values: CDR1 DFQATT, CDR2 SNEGSKA (reference sequence). The CDR3 spans 13 residues. CDR3 sequence reads: CSASGPNQETQYF. CDR3 bases: TGCAGTGCTAGTGGGCCCAACCAAGAGACCCAGTACTTC.

This chain connects TRBV30 to TRBJ1-5; TRBD1 might be the D (5 bases). In germline, CDR1 is GTSNPN, CDR2 SVGIG (reference sequence). V was shortened by 2 bases and J by 4 bases, with 15 bases between the two germline ends. The CDR3 is 15 amino acids. DNA of the CDR3: TGTGCCTGGAGTCCCGGAGGGCAGGGTAATCAGCCCCAGCATTTT. Amino acids: CAWSPGGQGNQPQHF. Full variable domain (rest looked up from reference TRBV30 and TRBJ1-5): SQTIHQWPATLVQPVGSPLSLECTVEGTSNPNLYWYRQAAGRGLQLLFYSVGIGQISSEVPQNLSASRPQDRQFILSSKKLLLSDSGFYLCAWSPGGQGNQPQHFGDGTRLSIL.

This clone was recorded a few times. The chain joins TRBV5-6 to TRBJ2-3; TRBD2 agrees at 15 bases. CDR3 length: 17 amino acids. The junction had 7 bases not matched to a gene; V was cut back by 3 bases and J by 5 bases. The V gene's germline CDR1 is SGHDT and CDR2 YYEEEE. The CDR3 spells CASSWTSGGAGVDTQYF. The CDR3 DNA reads as TGTGCCAGCAGCTGGACTAGCGGGGGGGCCGGTGTAGATACGCAGTATTTT.

The chain has TRBV24-1 and TRBJ1-5; TRBD1 might be the D (5 bases). From germline, CDR1 is KGHDR and CDR2 SFDVKD. V was cut by 9 bases and J by 5 bases, with 16 bases left in between. This CDR3 spans 14 amino acids. The CDR3 nucleotides read TGTGCCACCCCCGGGGGTGGGAACGATCAGCCCCAGCATTTT. Translated: CATPGGGNDQPQHF.